Following are 20 T cell receptor beta chains from one sample sequenced in a study of blood T cell repertoires in COVID-19 (dated by TCRdb to 2018 to 2020). Libraries were constructed by the immunoSEQ multiplex PCR assay. The table was pulled from immuneACCESS by TCRdb, which kept in-frame rearrangements only. Such tables lose some clones; where checked, under half of the loss comes from unresolved V genes, and the rest has no known cause. A total of about 130,000 clones appear in this sample, 79% of them only once. 37% of the sample goes to the ten largest clones. Sample: peripheral blood. The receptors stem from a man aged 40-49 years with active or convalescent COVID-19.

This clone was seen only a few times. The chain links TRBV5-1 to TRBJ2-7, with 10 bases matching TRBD1. J lost 5 bases, V lost 1 base, and 3 bases had no gene match. CDR3 length: 14 residues. Germline CDR1 reads SGHRS; CDR2 reads YFSETQ. CDR3 region: CASSLRDRGNEQYF. The DNA for the CDR3 is TGCGCCAGCAGCTTGCGGGACAGGGGTAACGAGCAGTACTTC.

The chain joins TRBV5-6 to TRBJ2-2; 10 positions agree with TRBD2. Germline trimming cut 5 bases from V and 5 bases from J; bases unmatched to any gene: 6. Germline loops: CDR1 SGHDT, CDR2 YYEEEE. CDR3 size: 15 residues. The CDR3 reads CASRMGLALTGELFF. CDR3 in DNA: TGTGCCAGCAGAATGGGACTAGCGTTAACCGGGGAGCTGTTTTTT.

This clone was seen only once. This chain uses TRBV7-2 with TRBJ2-7; D is ambiguous. Germline loops: CDR1 SGHTA, CDR2 FQGNSA. The CDR3 has 15 amino acids. V was clipped by 2 bases and J by 4 bases, with 15 bases between them. The CDR3 sequence is CASSLSVSKSYEQYF. The CDR3 coding sequence is TGTGCCAGCAGCTTATCGGTCTCCAAAAGTTACGAGCAGTACTTC.

This chain connects TRBV19 to TRBJ1-1; D is unclear. V was trimmed by 9 bases and J by 1 base, leaving 9 bases between them. Germline values: CDR1 LNHDA, CDR2 SQIVND (reference sequence). CDR3 length: 12 residues. This CDR3 reads CASGGENTEAFF. The CDR3 region has the DNA TGTGCCAGCGGAGGCGAGAACACTGAAGCTTTCTTT.

The V gene is TRBV6-5, the J gene TRBJ1-1, with D hard to call. Trimming removed 7 bases from V and 6 bases from J, with 9 bases in between. This CDR3 comprises 11 residues. In germline, CDR1 is MNHEY, CDR2 SVGAGI. CDR3 nucleotide sequence: TGTGCCAGCACCTCGTGGCCTGAAGCTTTCTTT. This sequence encodes CASTSWPEAFF.

The V call is TRBV6-1, the J call TRBJ1-2; 11 bases align to TRBD1. The CDR3 loop spans 16 amino acids. Germline V lookup: CDR1 MNHNS, CDR2 SASEGT. V was pared by 2 bases and J by 4 bases, with 6 bases of the junction left unmatched. CDR3: CASSESRTGGGYGYTF. The CDR3 nucleotides are TGTGCCAGCAGTGAAAGTAGGACAGGGGGCGGCTATGGCTACACCTTC.

This clone was observed a few times. This chain links TRBV6-5 with TRBJ2-5, with TRBD2 as a possible D gene (5 bases). Trimming took off 0 bases at V and 5 bases at J, with 13 bases between the two ends. In germline, CDR1 is MNHEY, CDR2 SVGAGI. The CDR3 loop spans 15 amino acids. CDR3 bases: TGTGCCAGCAGTTACTCACCCGGGGTAGGGGAGACCCAGTACTTC. This encodes CASSYSPGVGETQYF.

The V call is TRBV3-1 (or the pseudogene TRBV3-2), the J call TRBJ1-4, with D unresolved. V was shortened by 1 base and J by 12 bases, with 9 bases between the two germline ends. Germline V lookup: CDR1 LGHDT, CDR2 YNNKEL (reference sequence). The CDR3 has 12 amino acids. CDR3: CASSQGMAELFF. CDR3 nucleotides: TGTGCCAGCAGCCAAGGGATGGCGGAACTGTTTTTT.

This chain uses TRBV7-6 with TRBJ2-3; tentative D call: TRBD2 (7 bases). The length of the CDR3 is 16 residues. V was pared by 1 base and J by 10 bases, with 21 bases between. CDR1 and CDR2 (germline): SGHVS, FNYEAQ. The CDR3 DNA is TGTGCCAGCAGCTTAGAGGCGGTCGGGGGGCGCGCGGCGCAGTATTTT. It yields the protein CASSLEAVGGRAAQYF.

The chain is built from TRBV7-2 and TRBJ2-5; 9 bases are a match to TRBD2. The CDR3 totals 14 residues. V shed 2 bases and J 7 bases; nucleotides not matched to a gene: 5. Germline loops: CDR1 SGHTA, CDR2 FQGNSA. The CDR3 protein is CASSLLAGWGTQYF. DNA for the CDR3: TGTGCCAGCAGCTTACTAGCGGGGTGGGGGACCCAGTACTTC.

The chain has TRBV3-1 (or the pseudogene TRBV3-2) and TRBJ1-3; D is unclear. In germline, CDR1 is LGHDT, CDR2 YNNKEL (reference sequence). The CDR3 sequence is 14 residues long. Trimming pared 4 bases from V and 1 base from J, leaving 8 bases between. In DNA form, the CDR3 reads TGTGCCAGCAGCCTTACAGAGTCTGGAAACACCATATATTTT. It translates to CASSLTESGNTIYF.

The chain employs TRBV6-6 and TRBJ1-5; the match to TRBD1 covers 9 bases. V trimming: 2 bases; J trimming: 0 bases; junction bases outside the gene matches: 2. The CDR3 length is 16 residues. Germline V gene lookup returns CDR1 MNHNY and CDR2 SVGAGI (reference sequence). The CDR3, as DNA: TGTGCCAGCAGTTACGGGACAGGGCATAGCAATCAGCCCCAGCATTTT. Encoded protein: CASSYGTGHSNQPQHF.

The chain links TRBV10-1 to TRBJ2-3; 7 bases match TRBD2. The V and J ends lost 8 bases and 7 bases, in that order; junction bases with no gene match: 6. Germline loops: CDR1 WNHNN, CDR2 SYGVQD (reference sequence). CDR3 size: 12 residues. Written as DNA, the CDR3 is TGCGCCAGCGGCGGGAGTTCGAATACGCAGTATTTT. Translated, it gives CASGGSSNTQYF.

Ten or more counts support this clone. This chain links TRBV27 with TRBJ2-1, with 13 bases matching TRBD2. From germline, CDR1 is MNHEY and CDR2 SMNVEV (reference sequence). V shed 1 base and J 2 bases; nucleotides not matched to a gene: 5. CDR3 length: 18 amino acids. CDR3 sequence (DNA): TGTGCCAGCAGTTTATTGAGGGGGACTAGCGGGACCTACAATGAGCAGTTCTTC. This gives the protein CASSLLRGTSGTYNEQFF.

The rearrangement uses TRBV19 and TRBJ1-2; no firm D call. The V gene lost 0 bases and the J gene lost 0 bases, with 5 bases spanning the gap. In germline, CDR1 is LNHDA, CDR2 SQIVND (reference sequence). This CDR3 is 14 amino acids long. The CDR3, as DNA: TGTGCCAGTAGTATAGATCAATCTAACTATGGCTACACCTTC. Its protein is CASSIDQSNYGYTF.

The rearrangement links TRBV28 to TRBJ1-4; D gene uncertain. Germline V lookup: CDR1 MDHEN, CDR2 SYDVKM. V was trimmed by 8 bases and J by 10 bases, leaving 11 bases between them. This CDR3 comprises 11 residues. The CDR3 spells CASSYTGKLFF. CDR3 in DNA: TGTGCCAGCTCTTATACCGGAAAACTGTTTTTT. Together with reference TRBV28 and TRBJ1-4, the CDR3 gives the full variable domain: DVKVTQSSRYLVKRTGEKVFLECVQDMDHENMFWYRQDPGLGLRLIYFSYDVKMKEKGDIPEGYSVSREKKERFSLILESASTNQTSMYLCASSYTGKLFFGSGTQLSVL.

This sequence joins TRBV9 and TRBJ2-1, with 14 positions matching TRBD2. This CDR3 has 16 amino acids. V gave up 3 bases and J gave up 5 bases; unmatched junction bases: 4. Germline values: CDR1 SGDLS, CDR2 YYNGEE. The CDR3 is CASSASTSGRDNEQFF. CDR3 DNA sequence: TGTGCCAGCAGCGCATCGACTAGCGGGAGGGACAATGAGCAGTTCTTC.

The V and J genes are TRBV24-1 and TRBJ1-5; D might be TRBD1 (5 bases). Germline V gene data show CDR1 as KGHDR and CDR2 as SFDVKD. Trimming left V 2 bases short and J 0 bases short, with 13 bases between. The CDR3 covers 17 residues. This chain's CDR3 is CATSDSPGHYSNQPQHF. The DNA for the CDR3 is TGTGCCACCAGTGATTCCCCCGGACATTATAGCAATCAGCCCCAGCATTTT.

The chain joins TRBV6-1 to TRBJ2-7; D unresolved. The CDR3 length is 11 residues. V lost 8 bases, J lost 0 bases, and 5 bases lay in between. Per the germline V gene, CDR1 is MNHNS and CDR2 is SASEGT. This CDR3 reads CASSPSYEQYF. For the CDR3, the DNA is TGTGCCAGCTCTCCCTCCTACGAGCAGTACTTC.

The chain is built from TRBV5-4 and TRBJ1-1; possibly TRBD1 for D (5 bases). Trimming shortened V by 7 bases and J by 4 bases, and 11 bases separated the two germline ends. Germline lookup yields CDR1 SGHNT and CDR2 YYREEE (reference sequence). The CDR3 contains 12 residues. CDR3 residues: CASQSGGTEAFF. CDR3 nucleotides: TGTGCCAGCCAGTCGGGGGGCACTGAAGCTTTCTTT.